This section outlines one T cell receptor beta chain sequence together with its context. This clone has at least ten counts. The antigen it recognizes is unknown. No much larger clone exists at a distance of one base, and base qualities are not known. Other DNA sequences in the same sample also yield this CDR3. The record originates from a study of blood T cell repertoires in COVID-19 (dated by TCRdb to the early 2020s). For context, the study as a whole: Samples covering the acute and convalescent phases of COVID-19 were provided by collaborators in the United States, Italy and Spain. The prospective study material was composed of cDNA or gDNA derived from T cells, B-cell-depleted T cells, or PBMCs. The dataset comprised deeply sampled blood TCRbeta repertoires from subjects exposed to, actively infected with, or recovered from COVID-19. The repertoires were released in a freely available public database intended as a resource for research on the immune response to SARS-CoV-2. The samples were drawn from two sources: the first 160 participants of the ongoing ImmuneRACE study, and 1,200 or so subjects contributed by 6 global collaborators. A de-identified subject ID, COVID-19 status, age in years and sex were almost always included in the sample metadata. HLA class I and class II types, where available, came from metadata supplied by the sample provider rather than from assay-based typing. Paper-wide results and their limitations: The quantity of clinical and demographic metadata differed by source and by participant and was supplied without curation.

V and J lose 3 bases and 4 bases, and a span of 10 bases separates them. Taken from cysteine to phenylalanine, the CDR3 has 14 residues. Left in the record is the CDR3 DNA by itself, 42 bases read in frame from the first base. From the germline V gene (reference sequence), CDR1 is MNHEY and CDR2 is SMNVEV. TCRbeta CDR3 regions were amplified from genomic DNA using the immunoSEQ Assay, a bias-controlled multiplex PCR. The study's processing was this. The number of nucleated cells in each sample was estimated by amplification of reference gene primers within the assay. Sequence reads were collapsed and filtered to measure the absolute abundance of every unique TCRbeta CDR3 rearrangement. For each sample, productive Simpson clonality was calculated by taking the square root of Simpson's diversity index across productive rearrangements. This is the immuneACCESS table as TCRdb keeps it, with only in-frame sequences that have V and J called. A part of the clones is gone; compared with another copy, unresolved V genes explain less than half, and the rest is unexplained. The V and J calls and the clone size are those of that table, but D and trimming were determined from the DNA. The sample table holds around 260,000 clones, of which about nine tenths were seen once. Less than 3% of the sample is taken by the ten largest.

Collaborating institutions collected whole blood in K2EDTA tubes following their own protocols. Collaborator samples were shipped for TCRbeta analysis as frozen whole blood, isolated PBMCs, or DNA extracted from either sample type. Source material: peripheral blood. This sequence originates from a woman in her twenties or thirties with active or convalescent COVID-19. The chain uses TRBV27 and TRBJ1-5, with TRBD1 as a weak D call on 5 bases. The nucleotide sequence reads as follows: TGTGCCAGCAGTTTGGGCACAGGTAATCAGCCCCAGCATTTT. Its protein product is CASSLGTGNQPQHF.